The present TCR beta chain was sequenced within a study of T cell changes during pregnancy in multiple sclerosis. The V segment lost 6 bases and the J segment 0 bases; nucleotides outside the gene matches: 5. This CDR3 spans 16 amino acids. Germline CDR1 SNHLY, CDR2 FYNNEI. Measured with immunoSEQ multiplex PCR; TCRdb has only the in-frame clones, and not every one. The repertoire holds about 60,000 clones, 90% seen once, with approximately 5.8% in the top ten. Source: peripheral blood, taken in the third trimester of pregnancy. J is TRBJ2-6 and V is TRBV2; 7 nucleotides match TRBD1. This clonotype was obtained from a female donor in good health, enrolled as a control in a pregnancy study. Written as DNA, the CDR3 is TGTGCCAGCAGGGGACAGAAAAACTCTGGGGCCAACGTCCTGACTTTC. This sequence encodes CASRGQKNSGANVLTF.